Listed here are 21 T cell receptor beta chains from one sample, sequenced in a study of blood T cell repertoires in COVID-19. The assay was immunoSEQ multiplex PCR, and TCRdb's table has in-frame clones only and misses some. Of about 340,000 clones in the sample, 91% were seen once. Sequencing used peripheral blood. These receptors were collected from a woman under 30 who had recovered from COVID-19.

V gene TRBV30 combines with J gene TRBJ1-2, with 11 bases lining up with TRBD1. From germline, CDR1 is GTSNPN and CDR2 SVGIG (reference sequence). The CDR3 has 13 amino acids. The V and J ends lost 5 bases and 4 bases, in that order; junction bases with no gene match: 3. CDR3 DNA: TGTGCCTGGGGACAGGGGGCCGCCTATGGCTACACCTTC. Its translation: CAWGQGAAYGYTF.

The V and J genes are TRBV6-4 and TRBJ2-1; D uncertain. The CDR3 is 13 residues long. V was clipped by 5 bases and J by 5 bases, with 10 bases between them. Germline V gene lookup returns CDR1 MRHNA and CDR2 SNTAGT. CDR3 region: CASSIQLDNEQFF. CDR3 sequence (DNA): TGTGCCAGCAGTATCCAACTTGACAATGAGCAGTTCTTC.

The chain has TRBV7-9 and TRBJ2-1; D possibly corresponds to TRBD1 (6 bases). The V and J ends lost 5 bases and 5 bases respectively, with 19 bases between them. The germline CDR1 and CDR2 sequences are SEHNR and FQNEAQ (reference sequence). The CDR3 loop spans 16 amino acids. Written as DNA, the CDR3 is TGTGCCAGCAGCCGCGTGGGCCGGGACATCAACAATGAGCAGTTCTTC. Protein: CASSRVGRDINNEQFF.

This clone was seen a few times. Other DNA sequences in this specimen translate into the identical CDR3. The chain carries TRBV7-2 and TRBJ1-5, with TRBD1 identical over 8 bases. Trimming cost V 5 bases and J 3 bases; bases outside gene matches: 6. Germline CDR1 reads SGHTA; CDR2 reads FQGNSA. This CDR3 region has 15 residues. This chain's CDR3 is CASSPGQGLNQPQHF. CDR3 DNA: TGTGCCAGCAGCCCTGGACAGGGCCTCAATCAGCCCCAGCATTTT.

The chain combines TRBV4-3 with TRBJ1-6; D perhaps matches TRBD1 (6 bases). The V gene's germline CDR1 is LGHNA and CDR2 YSLEER. V gave up 6 bases and J gave up 7 bases, with 22 bases separating them. The CDR3 covers 17 residues. Here the CDR3 reads CASRLDMAGAQNSPLHF. Here the CDR3 DNA reads TGCGCCAGCAGGCTCGATATGGCGGGGGCGCAGAATTCACCCCTCCACTTT.

Written as DNA, the CDR3 is TGCAGCGTTGAAGAGATAAGCGGTATATACAATGAGCAGTTCTTC. The encoded protein is CSVEEISGIYNEQFF. The chain uses TRBV29-1 and TRBJ2-1; possible D gene TRBD2, 5 bases. V lost 0 bases to trimming and J lost 4 bases, with 13 bases between them. There are 15 residues in the CDR3. Per germline, CDR1 SQVTM and CDR2 ANQGSEA.

The chain uses TRBV12-3 or TRBV12-4 and TRBJ1-1; 7 nucleotides agree with TRBD1. CDR3 length equals 13 residues. Losses at the gene ends were 6 bases for V and 4 bases for J; bases not matched to a gene: 5. The CDR3 reads CASSPQGTTEAFF. The DNA of the CDR3 is TGTGCCAGCAGCCCACAGGGGACCACTGAAGCTTTCTTT.

This clone was observed a few times. This sequence joins TRBV30 and TRBJ1-2, with 10 nucleotides matching TRBD1. This CDR3 has 13 amino acids. From germline, CDR1 is GTSNPN and CDR2 SVGIG (reference sequence). V gave up 6 bases and J gave up 6 bases; unmatched junction bases: 7. The CDR3: CACLPGQGHGYTF. The CDR3 nucleotides read TGTGCCTGCTTACCGGGACAGGGGCATGGCTACACCTTC.

This rearrangement joins TRBV7-2 to TRBJ2-3; TRBD1 aligns across 7 bases. This CDR3 spans 15 amino acids. Germline trimming cut 5 bases from V and 3 bases from J; bases unmatched to any gene: 8. The germline CDR1 and CDR2 sequences are SGHTA and FQGNSA. The CDR3 protein is CASSPTGLRTDTQYF. CDR3 nucleotides: TGTGCCAGCAGCCCGACAGGGTTACGGACAGATACGCAGTATTTT.

This clone was found once. The chain is built from TRBV5-1 and TRBJ2-5; tentatively, D is TRBD1 (5 bases). The V and J ends lost 3 bases and 5 bases respectively, with 20 bases between them. Germline V CDR1 and CDR2: SGHRS, YFSETQ. The CDR3 length is 16 residues. As DNA, the CDR3 is TGCGCCAGCAGCTGGGGCAGACAGCGTCCGATGGAGACCCAGTACTTC. This gives the protein CASSWGRQRPMETQYF.

The chain combines TRBV27 with TRBJ1-2; 9 bases agree with TRBD1. CDR3 length equals 14 residues. The J segment lost 8 bases and the V segment lost 5 bases, leaving 9 bases of the junction unmatched. In germline, CDR1 is MNHEY, CDR2 SMNVEV (reference sequence). The CDR3 coding sequence is TGTGCCAGCAGTGCCGGGACAGGGCCTTTCGGCTACACCTTC. Translating gives CASSAGTGPFGYTF.

The rearrangement links TRBV5-5 to TRBJ1-1, with 7 bases fitting TRBD1. Germline-derived CDR1 and CDR2 are SGHKS and YYEKEE (reference sequence). V trimming: 4 bases; J trimming: 1 base; junction bases outside the gene matches: 4. The CDR3 loop spans 14 amino acids. The CDR3 spells CASSHRGRNTEAFF. The CDR3 DNA follows: TGTGCCAGCAGCCACAGGGGAAGGAACACTGAAGCTTTCTTT.

This chain joins TRBV5-5 and TRBJ1-1, with TRBD1 matching 10 bases. Germline lookup yields CDR1 SGHKS and CDR2 YYEKEE (reference sequence). V shed 4 bases and J 5 bases; nucleotides not matched to a gene: 5. This CDR3 contains 14 residues. The CDR3 loop is CASSQDRGRTEAFF. DNA for the CDR3: TGTGCCAGCAGCCAAGACAGGGGGCGGACTGAAGCTTTCTTT.

The chain has TRBV11-2 and TRBJ1-2, with no clear D. The CDR3 loop spans 14 amino acids. V was pared by 3 bases and J by 7 bases, with 15 bases between. Germline CDR1 SGHAT, CDR2 FQNNGV. Here the CDR3 DNA reads TGTGCCAGCAGCTTCGTCAGGTCGACGTCTGGCTACACCTTC. Translation: CASSFVRSTSGYTF.

This clone appeared once. The chain links TRBV5-1 to TRBJ1-6, with D possibly matching TRBD1 (6 bases). Between the trimmed V and J ends, which lost 4 bases and 8 bases, there was a span of 10 bases. This CDR3 comprises 13 residues. Germline values: CDR1 SGHRS, CDR2 YFSETQ. The CDR3 coding sequence is TGCGCCAGCAGCGAGAACAGGGATTCACCCCTCCACTTT. The encoded protein is CASSENRDSPLHF.

This clone was found once. The chain uses TRBV10-3 and TRBJ2-1, with a possible D match to TRBD2 (5 bases). Germline V gene lookup returns CDR1 ENHRY and CDR2 SYGVKD. The CDR3 covers 13 residues. Trimming took off 4 bases at V and 9 bases at J, with 13 bases between the two ends. CDR3 DNA: TGTGCCATCAGTGGCCGTCTAGCTGGTGAGCAGTTCTTC. Protein sequence: CAISGRLAGEQFF.

The chain recombines TRBV7-6 with TRBJ2-3, with D perhaps matching TRBD1 (6 bases). Trimming removed 5 bases at V and 6 bases at J, with 15 bases between. The CDR3 is 14 amino acids. Germline V gives CDR1 SGHVS, CDR2 FNYEAQ. The CDR3 DNA sequence: TGTGCCAGCAGCCCGCGACAGGACCTCGATACGCAGTATTTT. Translating it yields CASSPRQDLDTQYF.

V usage is TRBV18 and J usage is TRBJ1-2; D is unclear. The CDR3 totals 15 residues. Trimming left V 0 bases short and J 0 bases short, with 8 bases between. Germline CDR1 is KGHSH and CDR2 is LQKENI. CDR3 sequence reads: CASSPPSAANYGYTF. CDR3 nucleotides: TGTGCCAGCTCACCACCGTCCGCAGCTAACTATGGCTACACCTTC.

The gene calls are TRBV18 and TRBJ1-1; D is ambiguous. The germline V and J ends were trimmed by 2 bases and 0 bases, with 13 bases remaining between them. Germline V lookup: CDR1 KGHSH, CDR2 LQKENI. The CDR3 covers 16 residues. CDR3 in amino acids: CASSPNSATMNTEAFF. The CDR3 DNA sequence: TGTGCCAGCTCACCAAATTCCGCAACTATGAACACTGAAGCTTTCTTT.

V gene TRBV4-3 combines with J gene TRBJ1-1; 7 nucleotides agree with TRBD1. This CDR3 contains 14 residues. Trimming removed 4 bases from V and 11 bases from J; junction bases left unmatched: 13. CDR1 is LGHNA and CDR2 is YSLEER in the germline V gene. The CDR3 region is CASSPPGTDRMAFF. The CDR3 DNA sequence: TGCGCCAGCAGCCCGCCCGGGACAGATAGAATGGCTTTCTTT.

The V call is TRBV7-8, the J call TRBJ1-6; D perhaps matches TRBD1 (6 bases). The CDR3 is 12 amino acids. The germline CDR1 and CDR2 sequences are SGHVS and FQNEAQ. Trimming stripped 3 bases from V and 10 bases from J, with 7 bases between. The CDR3 protein is CASSFQGSPLHF. The CDR3 region has the DNA TGTGCCAGCAGCTTCCAGGGGTCACCCCTCCACTTT.